This TCR beta chain was captured by sequencing in a study of T cells after yellow fever vaccination. TCRdb reanalysed the 5' RACE reads using MiXCR and keeps one entry per CDR3 protein. The data contain around 500,000 distinct CDR3 sequences, 20% to 25% of them seen just once; the ten biggest clones take up about a sixth. Germline V CDR1 and CDR2: SGHAT, FQNNGV. The junction had 10 bases not matched to a gene; V was cut back by 5 bases and J by 9 bases. This CDR3 comprises 17 residues. This receptor was identified in a man between 18 and 29 years old who received the YFV17D yellow fever vaccine. The sample here was PBMCs, taken about 21 days after the first yellow fever vaccination. This rearrangement joins TRBV11-2 to TRBJ2-2; 15 bases agree with TRBD2. CDR3 nucleotides: TGTGCCAGCAGCCACCCCGGACTAGCGGGGGGGGTTCGGGAGCTGTTTTTT. Encoded protein: CASSHPGLAGGVRELFF.